This T cell receptor beta chain was captured by sequencing in a study of T cell changes during pregnancy in multiple sclerosis. The table came from immunoSEQ multiplex PCR; TCRdb's copy has only in-frame clones and leaves some out. The sample lists some 66,000 clones, 75% to 95% occurring once. Trimming took off 3 bases at V and 11 bases at J, with 18 bases between the two ends. This CDR3 region has 15 residues. Germline V gives CDR1 SGDLS, CDR2 YYNGEE. The chain carries TRBV9 and TRBJ1-6, with D hard to call. The sequenced sample was CD8+ T cells from peripheral blood mononuclear cells, obtained before pregnancy. The sequence came from a female donor with multiple sclerosis, enrolled in a pregnancy study. In DNA form, the CDR3 reads TGTGCCAGCAGCGACGGAGAGGGAATAGGAACACCCCTCCACTTT. Translating it yields CASSDGEGIGTPLHF.